The 3 T cell receptor beta chains below come from one sample, sequenced in a study of CD8 T cells in ankylosing spondylitis. Study-wide findings and caveats: Ankylosing spondylitis blood appeared to be characterized by a TCR beta motif of about eight highly homologous variants.

TCRdb re-analysed the 5' RACE reads in MiXCR, keeping a single row per CDR3 protein. This sample yields hundreds of thousands of distinct CDR3 sequences, of which roughly 10% are seen a single time; under 0.6% belongs to the top ten. What these receptors recognize is not known. The sequenced sample consisted of blood, either unsorted or a sorted T cell fraction (not recorded which). These receptors all stem from a male donor with ankylosing spondylitis.

This clonotype was detected a few times. The chain is built from TRBV21-1 and TRBJ2-5; TRBD1, the table's D call, lacks a check against the DNA. TRBV21-1 is a pseudogene locus. The CDR3 covers 15 residues. The CDR3 sequence is CASSNSRRPQETQYF. The CDR3 DNA follows: TGTGCCAGCAGCAATTCTAGGCGCCCCCAAGAGACCCAGTACTTC.

This clonotype occurred many times. V usage is TRBV5-5 and J usage is TRBJ1-5; D possibly corresponds to TRBD1 (5 bases). This CDR3 region has 14 residues. V dropped 4 bases and J dropped 7 bases, with 15 bases sitting between them. Germline V gene sequence: CDR1 SGHKS, CDR2 YYEKEE (reference sequence). CDR3 nucleotides: TGTGCCAGCAGCCGCAGGGAAATGGGCCAGCCCCAGCATTTT. Protein: CASSRREMGQPQHF.

The chain joins TRBV5-1 to TRBJ2-5; a possible D gene is TRBD2 (7 bases). This CDR3 has 14 amino acids. Germline V gene sequence: CDR1 SGHRS, CDR2 YFSETQ. V was cut by 1 base and J by 4 bases, with 11 bases left in between. The CDR3 nucleotides are TGCGCCAGCAGCTTGTCGGGGGGCGGAGAGACCCAGTACTTC. Protein: CASSLSGGGETQYF.